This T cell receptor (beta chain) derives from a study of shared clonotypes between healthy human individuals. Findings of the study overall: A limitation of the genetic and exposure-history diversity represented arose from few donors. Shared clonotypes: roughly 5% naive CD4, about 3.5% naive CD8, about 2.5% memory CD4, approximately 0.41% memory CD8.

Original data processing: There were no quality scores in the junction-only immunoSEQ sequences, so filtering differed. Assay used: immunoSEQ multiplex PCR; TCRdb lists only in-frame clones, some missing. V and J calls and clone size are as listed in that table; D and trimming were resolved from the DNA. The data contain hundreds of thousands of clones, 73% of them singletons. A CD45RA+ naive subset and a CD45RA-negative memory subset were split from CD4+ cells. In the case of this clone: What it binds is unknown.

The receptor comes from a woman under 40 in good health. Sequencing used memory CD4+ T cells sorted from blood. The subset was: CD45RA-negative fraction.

The CDR3 region is CASSAVGTSGSSEQFF. DNA of the CDR3: TGTGCCAGCAGCGCAGTTGGGACTAGCGGGAGTTCTGAGCAGTTCTTC. The chain uses TRBV9 and TRBJ2-1; 14 bases agree with TRBD2. The CDR3 is 16 residues long. V shed 3 bases and J 9 bases; nucleotides not matched to a gene: 8. Germline CDR1 reads SGDLS; CDR2 reads YYNGEE.